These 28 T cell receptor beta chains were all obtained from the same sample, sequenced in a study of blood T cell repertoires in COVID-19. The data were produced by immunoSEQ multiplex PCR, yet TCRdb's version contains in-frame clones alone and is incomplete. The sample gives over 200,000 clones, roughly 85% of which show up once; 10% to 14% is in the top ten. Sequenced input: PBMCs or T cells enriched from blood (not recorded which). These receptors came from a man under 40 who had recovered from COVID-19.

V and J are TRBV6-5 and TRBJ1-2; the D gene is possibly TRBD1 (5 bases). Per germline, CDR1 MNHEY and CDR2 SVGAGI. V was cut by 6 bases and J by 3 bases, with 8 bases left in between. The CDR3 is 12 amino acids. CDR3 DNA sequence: TGTGCCAGCAGGCAGGGTGACTATGGCTACACCTTC. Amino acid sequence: CASRQGDYGYTF.

The CDR3 loop reads CASSSAIDNSVRDSYNGYTF. In nucleotides, the CDR3 is TGTGCCAGCAGTTCGGCCATCGACAACAGTGTCCGGGATTCTTACAATGGCTACACCTTC. The V call is TRBV28, the J call TRBJ1-2; no clear D. The CDR3 is 20 residues long. Trimming took off 4 bases at V and 6 bases at J, with 33 bases between the two ends. CDR1 MDHEN and CDR2 SYDVKM come from the germline V gene.

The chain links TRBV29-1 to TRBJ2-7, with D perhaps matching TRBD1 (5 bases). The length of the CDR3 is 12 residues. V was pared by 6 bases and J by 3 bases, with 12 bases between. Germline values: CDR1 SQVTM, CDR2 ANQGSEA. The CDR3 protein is CSVGQTNYEQYF. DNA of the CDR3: TGCAGCGTAGGACAAACAAACTACGAGCAGTACTTC.

CDR3 sequence reads: CASSQPPAGGREQYF. CDR3 nucleotide sequence: TGTGCCAGCTCACAGCCTCCCGCGGGAGGGCGCGAGCAGTACTTC. V usage is TRBV18 and J usage is TRBJ2-7; 9 bases fit TRBD2. This CDR3 is built from 15 residues. Unmatched junction bases numbered 10, after V lost 4 bases and J lost 6 bases. The germline gives CDR1 KGHSH, CDR2 LQKENI. The full variable domain, completed using reference TRBV18 and TRBJ2-7, is NAGVMQNPRHLVRRRGQEARLRCSPMKGHSHVYWYRQLPEEGLKFMVYLQKENIIDESGMPKERFSAEFPKEGPSILRIQQVVRGDSAAYFCASSQPPAGGREQYFGPGTRLTVT.

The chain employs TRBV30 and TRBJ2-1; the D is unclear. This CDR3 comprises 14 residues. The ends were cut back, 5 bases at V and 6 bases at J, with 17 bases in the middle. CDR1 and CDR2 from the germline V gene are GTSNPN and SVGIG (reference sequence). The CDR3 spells CAWERLPQTNEQFF. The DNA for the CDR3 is TGTGCCTGGGAGAGATTGCCCCAAACCAATGAGCAGTTCTTC.

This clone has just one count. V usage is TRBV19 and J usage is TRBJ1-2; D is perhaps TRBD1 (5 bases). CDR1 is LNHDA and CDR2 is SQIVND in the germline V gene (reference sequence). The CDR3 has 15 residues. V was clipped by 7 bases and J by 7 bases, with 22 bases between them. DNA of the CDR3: TGTGCCAGTACTCCCCCAGGGCAGGGCTGGTCTGGCTACACCTTC. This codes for CASTPPGQGWSGYTF.

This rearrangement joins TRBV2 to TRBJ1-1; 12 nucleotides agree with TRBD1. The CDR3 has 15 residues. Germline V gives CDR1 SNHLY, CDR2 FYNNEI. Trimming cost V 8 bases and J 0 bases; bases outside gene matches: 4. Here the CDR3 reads CASGTGGAVNTEAFF. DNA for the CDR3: TGTGCCAGCGGGACAGGGGGCGCGGTGAACACTGAAGCTTTCTTT.

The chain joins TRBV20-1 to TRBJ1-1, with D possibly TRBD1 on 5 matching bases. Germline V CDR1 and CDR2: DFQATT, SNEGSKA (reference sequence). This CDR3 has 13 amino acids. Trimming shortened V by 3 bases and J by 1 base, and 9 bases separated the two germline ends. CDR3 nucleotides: TGCAGTGCTAGTAGACAGCCGAACACTGAAGCTTTCTTT. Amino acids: CSASRQPNTEAFF.

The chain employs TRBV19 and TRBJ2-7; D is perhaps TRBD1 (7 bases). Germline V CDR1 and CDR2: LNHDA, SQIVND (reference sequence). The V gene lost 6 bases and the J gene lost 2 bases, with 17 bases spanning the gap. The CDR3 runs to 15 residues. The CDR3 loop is CASRGDSRLAYEQYF. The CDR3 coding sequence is TGTGCCAGTAGAGGGGACAGCCGACTAGCCTACGAGCAGTACTTC.

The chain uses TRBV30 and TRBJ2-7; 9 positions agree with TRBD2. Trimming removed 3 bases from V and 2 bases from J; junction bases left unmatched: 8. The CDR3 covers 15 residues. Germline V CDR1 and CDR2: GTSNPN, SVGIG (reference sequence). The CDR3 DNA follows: TGTGCCTGGAGCTGGGGCGGGGGGGCACCCTACGAGCAGTACTTC. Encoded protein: CAWSWGGGAPYEQYF.

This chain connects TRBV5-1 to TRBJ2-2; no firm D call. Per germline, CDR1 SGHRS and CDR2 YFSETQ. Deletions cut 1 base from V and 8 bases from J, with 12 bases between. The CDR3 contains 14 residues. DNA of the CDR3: TGCGCCAGCAGCTTGCCAGGCCCCCGGGGGGAGCTGTTTTTT. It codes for CASSLPGPRGELFF.

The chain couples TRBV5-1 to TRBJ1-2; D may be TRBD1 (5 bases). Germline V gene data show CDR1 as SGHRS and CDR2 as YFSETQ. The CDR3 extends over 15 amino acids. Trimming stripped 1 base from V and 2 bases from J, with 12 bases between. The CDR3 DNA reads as TGCGCCAGCAGCTTGCCAGGGCCGTTGAACTATGGCTACACCTTC. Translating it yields CASSLPGPLNYGYTF. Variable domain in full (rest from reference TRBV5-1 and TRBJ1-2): KAGVTQTPRYLIKTRGQQVTLSCSPISGHRSVSWYQQTPGQGLQFLFEYFSETQRNKGNFPGRFSGRQFSNSRSEMNVSTLELGDSALYLCASSLPGPLNYGYTFGSGTRLTVV.

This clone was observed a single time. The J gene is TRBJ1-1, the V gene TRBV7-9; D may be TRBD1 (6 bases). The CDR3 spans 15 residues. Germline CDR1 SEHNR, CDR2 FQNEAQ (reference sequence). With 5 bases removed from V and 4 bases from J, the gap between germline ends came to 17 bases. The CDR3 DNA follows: TGTGCCAGCAGCCCTACGAGGGGGATTTCCACTGAAGCTTTCTTT. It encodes CASSPTRGISTEAFF.

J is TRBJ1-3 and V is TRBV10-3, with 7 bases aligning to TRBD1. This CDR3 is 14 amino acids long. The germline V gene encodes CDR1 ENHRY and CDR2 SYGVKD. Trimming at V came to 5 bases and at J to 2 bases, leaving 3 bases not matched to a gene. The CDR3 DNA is TGTGCCATCAGTAAAGACAGGGCTGGAAACACCATATATTTT. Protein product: CAISKDRAGNTIYF.

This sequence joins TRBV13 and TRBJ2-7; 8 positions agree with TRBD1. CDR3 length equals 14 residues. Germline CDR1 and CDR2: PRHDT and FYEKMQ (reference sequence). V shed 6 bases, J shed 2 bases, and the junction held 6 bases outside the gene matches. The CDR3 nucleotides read TGTGCCAGCAGTCCTCAGGGGGCGGCCTACGAGCAGTACTTC. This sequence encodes CASSPQGAAYEQYF.

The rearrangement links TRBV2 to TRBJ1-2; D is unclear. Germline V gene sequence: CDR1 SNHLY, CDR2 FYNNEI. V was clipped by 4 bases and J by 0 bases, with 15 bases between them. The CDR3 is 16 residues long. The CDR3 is CASSVVSGRANYGYTF. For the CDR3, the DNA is TGTGCCAGCAGTGTGGTAAGCGGCAGAGCTAACTATGGCTACACCTTC.

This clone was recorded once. Here the CDR3 reads CASSDRAGSNQPQHF. The CDR3, as DNA: TGTGCCAGCAGTGACAGGGCTGGGAGCAATCAGCCCCAGCATTTT. The chain combines TRBV2 with TRBJ1-5, with D perhaps TRBD1 (5 bases). The CDR3 covers 15 residues. V lost 3 bases, J lost 1 base, and 10 bases lay in between. The germline V gene has CDR1 SNHLY and CDR2 FYNNEI.

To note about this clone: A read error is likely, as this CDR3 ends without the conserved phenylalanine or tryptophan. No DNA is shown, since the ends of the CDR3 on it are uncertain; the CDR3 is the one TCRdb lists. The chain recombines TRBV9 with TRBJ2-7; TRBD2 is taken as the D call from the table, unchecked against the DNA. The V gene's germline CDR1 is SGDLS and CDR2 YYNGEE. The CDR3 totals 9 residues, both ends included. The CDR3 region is CASSVVHLL.

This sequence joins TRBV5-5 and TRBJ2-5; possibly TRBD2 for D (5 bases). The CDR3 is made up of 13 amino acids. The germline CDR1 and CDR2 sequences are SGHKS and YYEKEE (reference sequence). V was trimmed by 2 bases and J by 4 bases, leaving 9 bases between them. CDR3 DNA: TGTGCCAGCAGCTTCTCAGGAGGAGAGACCCAGTACTTC. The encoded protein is CASSFSGGETQYF.

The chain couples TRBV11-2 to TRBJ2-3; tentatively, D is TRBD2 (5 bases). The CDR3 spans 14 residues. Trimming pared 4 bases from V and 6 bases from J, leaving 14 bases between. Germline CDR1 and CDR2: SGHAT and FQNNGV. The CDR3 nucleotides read TGTGCCAGCAGCTCCATCGCTAGCTTGGATACGCAGTATTTT. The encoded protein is CASSSIASLDTQYF.

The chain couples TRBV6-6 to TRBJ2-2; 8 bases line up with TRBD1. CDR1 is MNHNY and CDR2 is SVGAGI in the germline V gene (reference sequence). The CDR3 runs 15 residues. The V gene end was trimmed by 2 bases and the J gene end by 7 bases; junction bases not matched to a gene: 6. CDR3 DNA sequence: TGTGCCAGCAGTTACGACAGGGGACCAGGCGGGGAGCTGTTTTTT. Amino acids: CASSYDRGPGGELFF.

As DNA, the CDR3 is TGCGCCAGCAGCCAAAACCGGGAAGCTTTCTTT. Translation: CASSQNREAFF. The gene calls are TRBV4-1 and TRBJ1-1; the D is unclear. Germline CDR1 reads MGHRA; CDR2 reads YSYEKL. Trimming cost V 2 bases and J 8 bases, with 6 bases left between them. The CDR3 length is 11 residues.

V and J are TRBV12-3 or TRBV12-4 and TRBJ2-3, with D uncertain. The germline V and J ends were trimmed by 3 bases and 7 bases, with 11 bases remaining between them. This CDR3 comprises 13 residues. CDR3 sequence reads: CASSFSVENTQYF. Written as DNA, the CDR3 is TGTGCCAGCAGTTTCTCGGTTGAAAATACGCAGTATTTT.

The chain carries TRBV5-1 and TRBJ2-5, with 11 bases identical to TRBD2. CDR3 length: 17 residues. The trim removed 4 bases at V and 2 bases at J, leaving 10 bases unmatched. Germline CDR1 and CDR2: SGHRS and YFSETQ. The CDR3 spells CASSLFSGRGKQETQYF. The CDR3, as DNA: TGCGCCAGCAGCCTATTTAGCGGGAGGGGAAAACAAGAGACCCAGTACTTC.

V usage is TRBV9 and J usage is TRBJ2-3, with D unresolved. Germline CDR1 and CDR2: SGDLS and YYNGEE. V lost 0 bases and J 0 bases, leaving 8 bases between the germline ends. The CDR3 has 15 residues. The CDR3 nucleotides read TGTGCCAGCAGCGTAGGGTCTATAAGCACAGATACGCAGTATTTT. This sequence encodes CASSVGSISTDTQYF.

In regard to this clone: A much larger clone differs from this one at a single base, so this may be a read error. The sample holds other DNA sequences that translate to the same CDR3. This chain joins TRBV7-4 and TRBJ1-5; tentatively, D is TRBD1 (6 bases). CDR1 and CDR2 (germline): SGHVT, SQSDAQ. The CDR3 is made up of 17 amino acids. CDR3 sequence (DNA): TGCGCCAGCCGCCACGGATACGGGGGGGGCAGCAATCAGCCCCAGCATTTT. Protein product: CASRHGYGGGSNQPQHF.

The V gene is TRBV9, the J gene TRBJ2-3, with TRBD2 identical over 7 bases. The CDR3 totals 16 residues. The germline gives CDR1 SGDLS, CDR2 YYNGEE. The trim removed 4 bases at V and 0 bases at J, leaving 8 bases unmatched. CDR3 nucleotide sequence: TGTGCCAGCAGCTCCACAAGCGGGAAAAGCACAGATACGCAGTATTTT. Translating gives CASSSTSGKSTDTQYF.

CDR3: CASSWVADTQYF. Written as DNA, the CDR3 is TGTGCCAGCAGCTGGGTAGCGGATACGCAGTATTTT. The genes are TRBV5-4 and TRBJ2-3, with D possibly matching TRBD2 (5 bases). The CDR3 is made up of 12 amino acids. The germline V gene encodes CDR1 SGHNT and CDR2 YYREEE (reference sequence). V was shortened by 3 bases and J by 6 bases, with 8 bases between the two germline ends.